The sequence of this T cell receptor beta chain was determined in a study of cytomegalovirus exposure and HLA in healthy donors. Looking at the study overall: The same platform was used for the 120 validation repertoires and the roughly 730 first-cohort repertoires, a later analysis reported. Study observations and caveats: Rare TCR sequences predominated, though certain public TCRs were found in many donors. Among TCR beta chains, those listed as cytomegalovirus-associated numbered about 160.

In regard to this clone: Its antigen remains unknown.

Assay: immunoSEQ multiplex PCR; the TCRdb copy retains only in-frame clones and omits some. Of tens of thousands of clones listed, approximately 90% are singletons. The CDR3 runs to 15 residues. V was clipped by 4 bases and J by 0 bases, with 11 bases between them. Germline lookup yields CDR1 SGHNT and CDR2 YYREEE (reference sequence). V usage is TRBV5-4 and J usage is TRBJ2-1, with D perhaps matching TRBD1 (6 bases). Sequencing used PBMCs. This TCR derives from a man aged 25 to 45 in good health and CMV-seronegative. DNA of the CDR3: TGTGCCAGCAGCCGCCCGGACAGCTCCTACAATGAGCAGTTCTTC. It is translated as CASSRPDSSYNEQFF.